The text below deals with one T cell receptor beta chain. The data stem from a study of OX40 agonist ivuxolimab in advanced cancers. The ends lost 2 bases at V and 1 base at J; junction bases unmatched: 9. From germline, CDR1 is MNHNS and CDR2 SASEGT. This CDR3 has 18 amino acids. Repertoires were generated with immunoSEQ multiplex PCR, while TCRdb's copy carries only in-frame clones and drops some. This table has roughly 79,000 clones, 85% appearing once. The sequence came from an adult with an advanced solid tumor such as melanoma, head and neck, liver or kidney cancer. The chain employs TRBV6-1 and TRBJ2-3, with 10 bases that match TRBD2. The material sequenced was CD4+ or CD8+ T cells sorted from blood, taken in a trial of the OX40 agonist ivuxolimab. The CDR3 protein is CASSELIAGGPRTDTQYF. The CDR3 DNA reads TGTGCCAGCAGTGAATTAATAGCGGGAGGCCCCCGCACAGATACGCAGTATTTT.